A single sample gave rise to the 25 T cell receptor beta chains below, sequenced in a study of T cell responses to AZD1222 COVID-19 vaccine. Generated by immunoSEQ multiplex PCR, the TCRdb table keeps only in-frame clones and is missing some. The sample has about 94,000 clones; 75% to 90% are singletons. The material sequenced was peripheral blood, taken 28 days after the second AZD1222 dose. Source of these receptors: an adult who received the AZD1222 COVID-19 vaccine.

The chain is built from TRBV7-3 and TRBJ2-6; D is uncertain. V lost 4 bases to trimming and J lost 4 bases, with 5 bases between them. This CDR3 comprises 13 residues. Germline assignment: CDR1 SGHTA and CDR2 FQGTGA. CDR3 nucleotide sequence: TGTGCCAGCAGCTCCCAAGGGGCCAACGTCCTGACTTTC. Amino acids: CASSSQGANVLTF.

The rearrangement uses TRBV11-1 and TRBJ2-7; possible D gene TRBD1, 6 bases. This CDR3 comprises 15 residues. V lost 5 bases to trimming and J lost 6 bases, with 20 bases between them. From germline, CDR1 is SGHAT and CDR2 FQDESV (reference sequence). CDR3: CASSPAQGPLSEQYF. The CDR3 DNA reads TGTGCCAGCAGCCCTGCGCAGGGGCCCCTTTCCGAGCAGTACTTC. The entire variable domain, with the rest obtained from reference TRBV11-1 and TRBJ2-7, is as follows: EAEVAQSPRYKITEKSQAVAFWCDPISGHATLYWYRQILGQGPELLVQFQDESVVDDSQLPKDRFSAERLKGVDSTLKIQPAELGDSAMYLCASSPAQGPLSEQYFGPGTRLTVT.

V usage is TRBV7-6 and J usage is TRBJ2-4; weak D call: TRBD2 (6 bases). CDR3 length equals 16 residues. With 5 bases removed from V and 9 bases from J, the gap between germline ends came to 23 bases. Germline V gene sequence: CDR1 SGHVS, CDR2 FNYEAQ. As DNA, the CDR3 is TGTGCCAGCAGCCCGCAGCCGGGAGAAGGTAGTTCCATTCAGTACTTC. It yields the protein CASSPQPGEGSSIQYF.

The chain carries TRBV5-1 and TRBJ1-5; perhaps TRBD1 as D (5 bases). V lost 2 bases to trimming and J lost 7 bases, with 13 bases between them. This CDR3 contains 14 residues. Per germline, CDR1 SGHRS and CDR2 YFSETQ. The CDR3 here is CASSFGGQGQPQHF. In nucleotides, the CDR3 is TGCGCCAGCAGCTTCGGAGGGCAGGGCCAGCCCCAGCATTTT.

V usage is TRBV9 and J usage is TRBJ1-2, with 10 positions matching TRBD1. Germline V lookup: CDR1 SGDLS, CDR2 YYNGEE. V was clipped by 4 bases and J by 13 bases; unmatched bases: 10. The CDR3 totals 13 residues. The CDR3 here is CASSPDPTGGVTF. CDR3 coding DNA: TGTGCCAGCAGCCCCGATCCGACAGGGGGCGTCACCTTC.

The rearrangement links TRBV19 to TRBJ1-5; 8 bases fit TRBD1. Germline trimming cut 5 bases from V and 1 base from J; bases unmatched to any gene: 7. CDR3 size: 16 residues. CDR1 LNHDA and CDR2 SQIVND come from the germline V gene (reference sequence). CDR3 DNA sequence: TGTGCCAGTAGTGGATACAGGGGGATCAGCAATCAGCCCCAGCATTTT. Translated: CASSGYRGISNQPQHF.

This chain joins TRBV7-2 and TRBJ2-5, with TRBD2 matching over 8 bases. With 4 bases clipped from V and 2 bases from J, the junction kept 6 bases outside the gene matches. This CDR3 contains 15 residues. Germline CDR1 SGHTA, CDR2 FQGNSA. The CDR3 sequence: CASSWKTSGQETQYF. The DNA of the CDR3 is TGTGCCAGCAGCTGGAAAACTAGCGGACAAGAGACCCAGTACTTC. Together with reference TRBV7-2 and TRBJ2-5, the CDR3 gives the full variable domain: GAGVSQSPSNKVTEKGKDVELRCDPISGHTALYWYRQSLGQGLEFLIYFQGNSAPDKSGLPSDRFSAERTGGSVSTLTIQRTQQEDSAVYLCASSWKTSGQETQYFGPGTRLLVL.

In its sample, this clone was seen once. The chain employs TRBV19 and TRBJ2-3, with TRBD2 matching over 7 bases. The CDR3 spans 15 residues. J was trimmed by 4 bases and V by 5 bases; bases with no gene match: 9. CDR1 is LNHDA, CDR2 SQIVND, per germline (reference sequence). CDR3 sequence (DNA): TGTGCCAGTAGTCTAAGCACTAGCGTCTCAGATACGCAGTATTTT. It specifies CASSLSTSVSDTQYF. Variable domain in full (rest from reference TRBV19 and TRBJ2-3): DGGITQSPKYLFRKEGQNVTLSCEQNLNHDAMYWYRQDPGQGLRLIYYSQIVNDFQKGDIAEGYSVSREKKESFPLTVTSAQKNPTAFYLCASSLSTSVSDTQYFGPGTRLTVL.

The V and J genes are TRBV2 and TRBJ2-2, with D unclear. V was cut by 1 base and J by 6 bases, with 15 bases left in between. Germline V gives CDR1 SNHLY, CDR2 FYNNEI. This CDR3 is built from 16 residues. As DNA, the CDR3 is TGTGCCAGCAGTGAAGGCCCCGATTCCCCAGCCGGGGAGCTGTTTTTT. Amino acid sequence: CASSEGPDSPAGELFF.

The V and J genes are TRBV18 and TRBJ1-2; 7 nucleotides line up with TRBD1. V shed 6 bases, J shed 1 base, and the junction held 8 bases outside the gene matches. This CDR3 region has 15 residues. The germline V gene has CDR1 KGHSH and CDR2 LQKENI. The CDR3 here is CASSTSGDSNYGYTF. CDR3 bases: TGTGCCAGCTCGACCTCAGGGGACAGTAACTATGGCTACACCTTC.

J is TRBJ1-3 and V is TRBV30, with D perhaps matching TRBD1 (6 bases). Germline values: CDR1 GTSNPN, CDR2 SVGIG (reference sequence). This CDR3 is 14 amino acids long. V shed 5 bases and J shed 5 bases, with 16 bases lying between them. CDR3: CAWDLGQGRNTIYF. In DNA form, the CDR3 reads TGTGCCTGGGATCTGGGGCAGGGGAGAAACACCATATATTTT.

The chain combines TRBV24-1 with TRBJ2-2; D uncertain. The V and J ends lost 3 bases and 3 bases respectively, with 4 bases between them. The CDR3 has 13 residues. Germline assignment: CDR1 KGHDR and CDR2 SFDVKD. The CDR3: CATSDHYTGELFF. Here the CDR3 DNA reads TGTGCCACCAGTGATCATTACACCGGGGAGCTGTTTTTT.

This chain uses TRBV10-3 with TRBJ1-2; 7 nucleotides line up with TRBD1. The CDR3 contains 12 residues. V shed 6 bases and J 8 bases; nucleotides not matched to a gene: 6. Germline CDR1 is ENHRY and CDR2 is SYGVKD. The CDR3 reads CAIRRQGLGYTF. CDR3 nucleotide sequence: TGTGCCATCAGGCGACAGGGCTTAGGCTACACCTTC.

CDR3 sequence reads: CASTTGGYNEQFF. CDR3 bases: TGTGCCAGCACGACAGGCGGCTACAATGAGCAGTTCTTC. The chain joins TRBV28 to TRBJ2-1; maybe TRBD1 (6 bases). The CDR3 loop spans 13 amino acids. Trimming cost V 7 bases and J 3 bases, with 10 bases left between them. Per germline, CDR1 MDHEN and CDR2 SYDVKM.

The chain recombines TRBV5-1 with TRBJ1-1; possibly TRBD1 for D (5 bases). CDR1 is SGHRS and CDR2 is YFSETQ in the germline V gene. The V gene lost 3 bases and the J gene lost 0 bases, with 9 bases spanning the gap. This CDR3 spans 14 amino acids. The CDR3 coding sequence is TGCGCCAGCAGCTCGGGACGGTTGAACACTGAAGCTTTCTTT. This translates into CASSSGRLNTEAFF. Supplemented by reference TRBV5-1 and TRBJ1-1, the full variable domain reads KAGVTQTPRYLIKTRGQQVTLSCSPISGHRSVSWYQQTPGQGLQFLFEYFSETQRNKGNFPGRFSGRQFSNSRSEMNVSTLELGDSALYLCASSSGRLNTEAFFGQGTRLTVV.

The V gene is TRBV28, the J gene TRBJ2-5, with D perhaps matching TRBD1 (6 bases). V was trimmed by 4 bases and J by 4 bases, leaving 16 bases between them. Germline V lookup: CDR1 MDHEN, CDR2 SYDVKM. This CDR3 region has 15 residues. The CDR3 DNA follows: TGTGCCAGCAGTTCACAGGGCTACGTACGAGAGACCCAGTACTTC. Translation gives CASSSQGYVRETQYF.

There are a few counts of this clone. V gene TRBV6-2 or TRBV6-3 combines with J gene TRBJ2-3, with no clear D. Deletions cut 5 bases from V and 1 base from J, with 4 bases between. Germline V gene lookup returns CDR1 MNHEY and CDR2 SVGEGT. The CDR3 has 12 residues. The CDR3 bases are TGTGCCAGCAGTACCGGCACAGATACGCAGTATTTT. Translating it yields CASSTGTDTQYF.

The CDR3 protein is CATSDLSETRSDEQFF. The DNA for the CDR3 is TGTGCCACCAGTGATTTATCCGAGACTAGGAGCGATGAGCAGTTCTTC. The genes are TRBV24-1 and TRBJ2-1, with TRBD2 as a possible D gene (6 bases). The CDR3 extends over 16 amino acids. Trimming removed 1 base from V and 8 bases from J, with 17 bases in between. Germline V gene data show CDR1 as KGHDR and CDR2 as SFDVKD.

The V gene is TRBV6-5, the J gene TRBJ1-1; perhaps TRBD1 as D (6 bases). CDR1 and CDR2 from the germline V gene are MNHEY and SVGAGI. V lost 2 bases and J lost 7, with 8 bases in between. The CDR3 runs 12 residues. The CDR3 bases are TGTGCCAGCAGTTACGGACAGCATGAAGCTTTCTTT. It is translated as CASSYGQHEAFF.

A single count supports this clone. The chain employs TRBV5-6 and TRBJ1-2, with a tentative D call TRBD1 (5 bases). CDR3 length equals 12 residues. Looked up from germline, CDR1 is SGHDT and CDR2 is YYEEEE. Trimming stripped 4 bases from V and 4 bases from J, with 8 bases between. The CDR3 DNA sequence: TGTGCCAGCAGCCCAGGGTCCTATGGCTACACCTTC. The encoded protein is CASSPGSYGYTF. Based on the CDR3 plus reference TRBV5-6 and TRBJ1-2, the full variable domain is DAGVTQSPTHLIKTRGQQVTLRCSPKSGHDTVSWYQQALGQGPQFIFQYYEEEERQRGNFPDRFSGHQFPNYSSELNVNALLLGDSALYLCASSPGSYGYTFGSGTRLTVV.

The chain couples TRBV19 to TRBJ2-1; no firm D call. Germline lookup yields CDR1 LNHDA and CDR2 SQIVND (reference sequence). The CDR3 consists of 13 residues. V lost 1 base to trimming and J lost 9 bases, with 10 bases between them. The CDR3 loop is CASSIGFSREQFF. The CDR3 DNA reads TGTGCCAGTAGTATAGGTTTCTCCCGTGAGCAGTTCTTC.

V and J are TRBV20-1 and TRBJ2-7; the D is unclear. Trimming took off 7 bases at V and 5 bases at J, with 9 bases between the two ends. CDR1 and CDR2 (germline): DFQATT, SNEGSKA (reference sequence). The CDR3 spans 10 residues. This chain's CDR3 is CSGFFDEQYF. As DNA, the CDR3 is TGCAGTGGATTCTTTGACGAGCAGTACTTC.

The chain employs TRBV19 and TRBJ1-5, with 8 bases matching TRBD1. Germline CDR1 and CDR2: LNHDA and SQIVND (reference sequence). CDR3 length: 14 residues. J lost 7 bases, V lost 2 bases, and 4 bases had no gene match. CDR3 sequence (DNA): TGTGCCAGTAGTATACGAGACAGGGGCCAGCCCCAGCATTTT. Residues: CASSIRDRGQPQHF.

V is TRBV4-2 and J is TRBJ2-7; D not resolved. The germline V and J ends were trimmed by 4 bases and 2 bases, with 9 bases remaining between them. This CDR3 has 13 residues. CDR1 and CDR2 (germline): LGHNA, YNFKEQ. The CDR3 loop is CASSRELAYEQYF. The DNA for the CDR3 is TGTGCCAGCAGCCGAGAGCTAGCCTACGAGCAGTACTTC.

As concerns this clone: In the same sample, other DNA sequences code for this CDR3. The chain combines TRBV11-3 with TRBJ1-1; D uncertain. Germline loops: CDR1 SGHNT, CDR2 YENEEA. This CDR3 has 13 amino acids. Trimming shortened V by 5 bases and J by 1 base, and 8 bases separated the two germline ends. CDR3 protein: CASSLGGNTEAFF. CDR3 nucleotides: TGTGCCAGCAGCCTAGGAGGGAACACTGAAGCTTTCTTT.